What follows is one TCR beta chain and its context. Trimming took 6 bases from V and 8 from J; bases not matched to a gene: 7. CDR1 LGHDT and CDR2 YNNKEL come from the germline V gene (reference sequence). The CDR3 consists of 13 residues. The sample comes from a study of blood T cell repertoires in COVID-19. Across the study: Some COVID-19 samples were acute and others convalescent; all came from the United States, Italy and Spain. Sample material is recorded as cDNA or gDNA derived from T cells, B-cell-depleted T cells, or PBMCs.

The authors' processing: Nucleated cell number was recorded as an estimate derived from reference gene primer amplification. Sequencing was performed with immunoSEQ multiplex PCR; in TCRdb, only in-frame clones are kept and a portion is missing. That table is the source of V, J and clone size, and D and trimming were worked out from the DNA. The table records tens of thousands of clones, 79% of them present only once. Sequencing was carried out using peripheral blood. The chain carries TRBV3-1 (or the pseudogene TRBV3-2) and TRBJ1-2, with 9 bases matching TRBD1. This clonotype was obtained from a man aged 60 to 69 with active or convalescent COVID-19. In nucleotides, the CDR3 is TGTGCCAGCAGTCCCCGGGACAGGGACGGCTACACCTTC. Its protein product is CASSPRDRDGYTF.